The 17 T cell receptor beta chains listed next were all sequenced from one sample in a study of shared clonotypes between healthy human individuals. Libraries were prepared by immunoSEQ multiplex PCR; TCRdb keeps only in-frame clonotypes and omits some of them. The table has 600,000 or so clones, approximately 95% seen once. Naive CD8 cells comprised CD45RO-negative, CCR7-positively selected cells, excluding terminally differentiated effector memory CD45RA+ cells. Specimen: naive CD8+ T cells sorted from blood. These TCRs come from a woman in her twenties or thirties in good health.

This chain links TRBV28 with TRBJ1-1, with D possibly TRBD1 on 5 matching bases. The germline gives CDR1 MDHEN, CDR2 SYDVKM. This CDR3 comprises 14 residues. The V and J ends lost 7 bases and 5 bases respectively, with 17 bases between them. This CDR3 is CASTFTEGRTEAFF. DNA of the CDR3: TGTGCCAGCACCTTTACGGAGGGGAGAACTGAAGCTTTCTTT.

The chain uses TRBV4-2 and TRBJ2-7; 8 bases are shared with TRBD2. Germline CDR1 and CDR2: LGHNA and YNFKEQ. The CDR3 sequence is 16 residues long. Trimming took 3 bases from V and 6 from J; bases not matched to a gene: 13. The CDR3 region has the DNA TGTGCCAGCAGCCAGTGGGCAAGCGGGAGATCCGGCGAGCAGTACTTC. Amino acid sequence: CASSQWASGRSGEQYF.

The chain has TRBV2 and TRBJ2-5, with unresolved D. Germline V lookup: CDR1 SNHLY, CDR2 FYNNEI. The CDR3 spans 15 residues. V was cut by 2 bases and J by 5 bases, with 15 bases left in between. CDR3 coding DNA: TGTGCCAGCAGTGAAATGGGAAATAACCCGGAGACCCAGTACTTC. Translation gives CASSEMGNNPETQYF.

The genes are TRBV2 and TRBJ2-1; 8 positions agree with TRBD1. CDR3 length: 16 residues. Trimming cost V 2 bases and J 8 bases; bases outside gene matches: 11. Germline loops: CDR1 SNHLY, CDR2 FYNNEI. The CDR3 sequence: CASSEPGQGASDEQFF. The CDR3 bases are TGTGCCAGCAGTGAACCTGGACAGGGAGCATCCGATGAGCAGTTCTTC.

The chain employs TRBV5-6 and TRBJ2-5; 11 nucleotides match TRBD2. Germline-derived CDR1 and CDR2 are SGHDT and YYEEEE. The junction had 9 bases not matched to a gene; V was cut back by 5 bases and J by 0 bases. The CDR3 has 17 amino acids. CDR3 in amino acids: CASSSDSLAGDQETQYF. CDR3 nucleotide sequence: TGTGCCAGCAGTTCGGACTCACTAGCGGGAGACCAAGAGACCCAGTACTTC.

Details on this clone: The sample carries other DNA sequences with the same CDR3. As DNA, the CDR3 is TGTGCCAGCAGCCCGGGGACTAGCGGGGGTAATGAGCAGTTCTTC. It yields the protein CASSPGTSGGNEQFF. The chain has TRBV27 and TRBJ2-1; 14 nucleotides align to TRBD2. This CDR3 region has 15 residues. V lost 6 bases to trimming and J lost 7 bases; unmatched junction nucleotides: 5. CDR1 MNHEY and CDR2 SMNVEV come from the germline V gene (reference sequence).

The V call is TRBV27, the J call TRBJ1-4; D unclear. The germline CDR1 and CDR2 sequences are MNHEY and SMNVEV (reference sequence). Trimming took off 5 bases at V and 0 bases at J, with 4 bases between the two ends. This CDR3 has 13 residues. The CDR3 nucleotides read TGTGCCAGCAGTCGAGCAACTAATGAAAAACTGTTTTTT. It yields the protein CASSRATNEKLFF.

This chain joins TRBV9 and TRBJ2-2; D gene ambiguous. This CDR3 region has 17 residues. Germline CDR1 SGDLS, CDR2 YYNGEE. The V gene lost 0 bases and the J gene lost 1 base, with 13 bases spanning the gap. The CDR3 here is CASSVATVVLNTGELFF. The DNA of the CDR3 is TGTGCCAGCAGCGTAGCTACGGTGGTTTTGAACACCGGGGAGCTGTTTTTT.

The V call is TRBV7-9, the J call TRBJ2-5; D is undetermined. The CDR3 contains 15 residues. Germline V lookup: CDR1 SEHNR, CDR2 FQNEAQ (reference sequence). Trimming took 3 bases from V and 4 from J, leaving 15 bases between them. CDR3 DNA sequence: TGTGCCAGCAGCTTCTCACCCTCTCCAGGAGAGACCCAGTACTTC. It yields the protein CASSFSPSPGETQYF.

V is TRBV2 and J is TRBJ2-7; D possibly matches TRBD1 or TRBD2 (6 bases each). This CDR3 spans 14 amino acids. Germline lookup yields CDR1 SNHLY and CDR2 FYNNEI. V gave up 4 bases and J gave up 2 bases, with 12 bases separating them. The CDR3 DNA follows: TGTGCCAGCAGTGGGGGGGACATCCCCTACGAGCAGTACTTC. It yields the protein CASSGGDIPYEQYF. The whole variable domain, remainder taken from reference TRBV2 and TRBJ2-7, is EPEVTQTPSHQVTQMGQEVILRCVPISNHLYFYWYRQILGQKVEFLVSFYNNEISEKSEIFDDQFSVERPDGSNFTLKIRSTKLEDSAMYFCASSGGDIPYEQYFGPGTRLTVT.

The chain combines TRBV6-1 with TRBJ2-2; TRBD2 aligns across 10 bases. This CDR3 is 17 amino acids long. From germline, CDR1 is MNHNS and CDR2 SASEGT. Trimming at V came to 3 bases and at J to 7 bases, leaving 11 bases not matched to a gene. This chain's CDR3 is CASSDALAGVVSGELFF. The CDR3 DNA reads TGTGCCAGCAGTGATGCGCTAGCGGGAGTGGTAAGCGGGGAGCTGTTTTTT.

This clone has just one count. This chain links TRBV7-2 with TRBJ2-1, with 9 bases aligning to TRBD2. The CDR3 is 17 residues long. The ends lost 5 bases at V and 7 bases at J; junction bases unmatched: 15. CDR1 and CDR2 (germline): SGHTA, FQGNSA. In DNA form, the CDR3 reads TGTGCCAGCAGCCTCCGTATGCGGGAGGGCCCGGGGAATGAGCAGTTCTTC. Amino acid sequence: CASSLRMREGPGNEQFF. Together with reference TRBV7-2 and TRBJ2-1, the CDR3 gives the full variable domain: GAGVSQSPSNKVTEKGKDVELRCDPISGHTALYWYRQSLGQGLEFLIYFQGNSAPDKSGLPSDRFSAERTGGSVSTLTIQRTQQEDSAVYLCASSLRMREGPGNEQFFGPGTRLTVL.

CDR3 amino acids: CASSPDRGLGATYEQYF. The CDR3, as DNA: TGTGCCAGCTCACCTGACAGGGGGTTGGGGGCCACCTACGAGCAGTACTTC. V is TRBV18 and J is TRBJ2-7; TRBD1 matches at 9 bases. CDR1 and CDR2 (germline): KGHSH, LQKENI. This CDR3 has 17 residues. The ends lost 3 bases at V and 2 bases at J; junction bases unmatched: 11. The variable domain in full, completed from reference TRBV18 and TRBJ2-7, reads NAGVMQNPRHLVRRRGQEARLRCSPMKGHSHVYWYRQLPEEGLKFMVYLQKENIIDESGMPKERFSAEFPKEGPSILRIQQVVRGDSAAYFCASSPDRGLGATYEQYFGPGTRLTVT.

The chain recombines TRBV5-4 with TRBJ1-1; TRBD1 aligns across 11 bases. Germline values: CDR1 SGHNT, CDR2 YYREEE (reference sequence). Losses at the gene ends were 3 bases for V and 5 bases for J; bases not matched to a gene: 3. CDR3 size: 14 residues. The CDR3 sequence is CASSSGTGGTEAFF. CDR3 sequence (DNA): TGTGCCAGCAGCTCCGGGACAGGGGGAACTGAAGCTTTCTTT.

Note on this clone: The same CDR3 can be traced to other DNA sequences in this sample. V usage is TRBV9 and J usage is TRBJ1-3; D unresolved. Trimming cost V 0 bases and J 0 bases, with 4 bases left between them. The germline CDR1 and CDR2 sequences are SGDLS and YYNGEE. This CDR3 comprises 14 residues. CDR3: CASSVGDSGNTIYF. The CDR3 DNA is TGTGCCAGCAGCGTAGGTGACTCTGGAAACACCATATATTTT.

This chain joins TRBV19 and TRBJ2-5; 11 bases map to TRBD1. CDR1 is LNHDA, CDR2 SQIVND, per germline (reference sequence). CDR3 size: 17 residues. V lost 7 bases to trimming and J lost 3 bases; unmatched junction nucleotides: 13. CDR3 region: CASNPGTGGEGEETQYF. CDR3 nucleotide sequence: TGTGCCAGTAACCCAGGGACAGGGGGTGAGGGCGAAGAGACCCAGTACTTC.

The J gene is TRBJ2-2, the V gene TRBV27; no reliable D call. Germline CDR1 and CDR2: MNHEY and SMNVEV (reference sequence). CDR3 size: 11 residues. The V end was cut by 10 bases, the J end by 7 bases, with 10 bases between. The DNA of the CDR3 is TGTGCCATCCTACTGGGCGGGGAGCTGTTTTTT. Amino acids: CAILLGGELFF.